The 5 T cell receptor beta chains given below trace back to one sample, sequenced in a study of control samples from healthy donors and cancer patients. TCRdb's copy holds only in-frame clones and misses some; the assay was immunoSEQ multiplex PCR. Among approximately 120,000 clones listed, around 88% were seen once. The specimen sequenced was blood. All receptors come from a woman in her fifties or sixties in good health.

This sequence joins TRBV11-3 and TRBJ2-7; the D is unclear. The V end was cut by 0 bases, the J end by 6 bases, with 15 bases between. Germline CDR1 SGHNT, CDR2 YENEEA. CDR3 length: 15 residues. Written as DNA, the CDR3 is TGTGCCAGCAGCTTAGACCCATCGGACGTCTCCGAGCAGTACTTC. Translating gives CASSLDPSDVSEQYF.

This clone was counted a single time. The chain carries TRBV6-5 and TRBJ1-2; perhaps TRBD1 as D (6 bases). The CDR3 is 14 amino acids. The ends were cut back, 6 bases at V and 7 bases at J, with 18 bases in the middle. CDR1 and CDR2 (germline): MNHEY, SVGAGI. The CDR3 DNA sequence: TGTGCCAGCAGCTCAACAACAGGGAGGAGTGGCTACACCTTC. It yields the protein CASSSTTGRSGYTF.

CDR3 nucleotide sequence: TGTGCCAGCAGCCAAGATTGCAGCGGGAGGACCCTCGGGTACGAGCAGTACGTC. Encoded protein: CASSQDCSGRTLGYEQYV. The chain employs TRBV3-1 (or the pseudogene TRBV3-2) and TRBJ2-7, with 9 positions matching TRBD2. Germline trimming cut 0 bases from V and 4 bases from J; bases unmatched to any gene: 13. The germline CDR1 and CDR2 sequences are LGHDT and YNNKEL (reference sequence). This CDR3 has 18 amino acids.

The rearrangement uses TRBV7-9 and TRBJ1-1, with D perhaps matching TRBD1 (5 bases). Trimming removed 0 bases at V and 8 bases at J, with 7 bases between. The CDR3 runs to 12 residues. The germline V gene encodes CDR1 SEHNR and CDR2 FQNEAQ (reference sequence). The CDR3 bases are TGTGCCAGCAGCTTAGCGGGGCAGGAAGCTTTCTTT. The encoded protein is CASSLAGQEAFF.

The rearrangement uses TRBV13 and TRBJ2-1; TRBD2 is a possible D gene (7 bases). Germline V gives CDR1 PRHDT, CDR2 FYEKMQ (reference sequence). Trimming removed 9 bases from V and 0 bases from J, with 15 bases in between. The CDR3 runs 15 residues. As DNA, the CDR3 is TGTGCCAGTTCGGGGGGACAATACTCCTACAATGAGCAGTTCTTC. Translated: CASSGGQYSYNEQFF.